Listed here are 15 T cell receptor beta chains from one sample, sequenced in a study of early T cells in non-severe SARS-CoV-2 infection. TCRdb re-analysed the 5' RACE reads in MiXCR, keeping a single row per CDR3 protein. Of about 77,000 distinct CDR3 sequences listed, around 12% were seen once; the top ten hold 15% to 18%. The specimen was whole blood, collected at baseline. The receptors stem from an adult who was a healthcare worker with PCR-confirmed SARS-CoV-2 infection or an uninfected control (not recorded which). The donor label of this sample is uncertain.

This clonotype was seen a few times. The chain uses TRBV11-2 and TRBJ1-1, with D possibly matching TRBD1 (5 bases). This CDR3 is built from 14 residues. Germline CDR1 SGHAT, CDR2 FQNNGV. V shed 8 bases and J shed 2 bases, with 15 bases lying between them. The CDR3 region is CASSGPRLNTEAFF. The CDR3 DNA sequence: TGTGCCAGCTCAGGGCCGCGACTTAACACTGAAGCTTTCTTT.

This clonotype was detected ten times or more. V is TRBV20-1 and J is TRBJ1-5; TRBD1 might be the D (5 bases). The ends were cut back, 1 base at V and 1 base at J, with 8 bases in the middle. This CDR3 is built from 14 residues. CDR1 and CDR2 (germline): DFQATT, SNEGSKA (reference sequence). This CDR3 reads CSARGGGSNQPQHF. CDR3 nucleotide sequence: TGCAGTGCTAGAGGGGGGGGAAGCAATCAGCCCCAGCATTTT.

This clonotype has just a few counts. The gene calls are TRBV3-1 and TRBJ1-2, with D maybe TRBD1 (6 bases). Germline V lookup: CDR1 LGHDT, CDR2 YNNKEL (reference sequence). V was cut by 1 base and J by 7 bases, with 13 bases left in between. The CDR3 covers 14 residues. The CDR3 protein is CASSQGAWTAGYTF. The CDR3 bases are TGTGCCAGCAGCCAAGGAGCATGGACAGCTGGCTACACCTTC.

This clonotype has ten or more counts. The chain joins TRBV27 to TRBJ1-5; D is perhaps TRBD1 (5 bases). V lost 6 bases and J 6 bases, leaving 9 bases between the germline ends. This CDR3 comprises 12 residues. Germline V CDR1 and CDR2: MNHEY, SMNVEV (reference sequence). The chain's CDR3 is CASRTGSQPQHF. The CDR3 DNA is TGTGCCAGCAGAACAGGAAGTCAGCCCCAGCATTTT.

The V gene is TRBV19, the J gene TRBJ2-7, with 10 bases that match TRBD2. This CDR3 has 13 residues. After removal of 6 bases from V and 2 bases from J, the junction contained 1 base not matched to a gene. Germline V CDR1 and CDR2: LNHDA, SQIVND (reference sequence). The CDR3 DNA follows: TGTGCCAGTAGAGGGACTAGCGCCTACGAGCAGTACTTC. It translates to CASRGTSAYEQYF.

This clonotype was counted a few times. The chain uses TRBV7-8 and TRBJ2-2, with TRBD2 matching 7 bases. The CDR3 loop spans 16 amino acids. CDR1 is SGHVS, CDR2 FQNEAQ, per germline. V gave up 5 bases and J gave up 6 bases; unmatched junction bases: 12. The CDR3, as DNA: TGTGCCAGCAGCCTCTTGATGGCGGGGGTTCCCGGGGAGCTGTTTTTT. It is translated as CASSLLMAGVPGELFF.

This clonotype was seen at least ten times. The V gene is TRBV25-1, the J gene TRBJ2-3, with 14 bases identical to TRBD2. The J segment lost 4 bases and the V segment lost 6 bases, leaving 15 bases of the junction unmatched. The CDR3 has 19 amino acids. Germline lookup yields CDR1 MGHDK and CDR2 SYGVNS. CDR3 sequence reads: CASSASSSGLAGVPDTQYF. For the CDR3, the DNA is TGTGCCAGCAGCGCCAGCTCTTCGGGACTAGCGGGAGTACCAGATACGCAGTATTTT.

The chain carries TRBV14 and TRBJ2-4, with 7 bases lining up with TRBD2. Per germline, CDR1 SGHDN and CDR2 FVKESK. The CDR3 has 15 residues. The J segment lost 6 bases and the V segment lost 1 base, leaving 6 bases of the junction unmatched. The CDR3: CASSQARPGGNIQYF. The CDR3 coding sequence is TGTGCCAGCAGCCAAGCCCGCCCGGGGGGAAACATTCAGTACTTC.

In this sample, this clonotype turned up a few times. V gene TRBV7-3 combines with J gene TRBJ2-3; TRBD2 agrees at 9 bases. The ends lost 4 bases at V and 4 bases at J; junction bases unmatched: 6. Germline values: CDR1 SGHTA, CDR2 FQGTGA. CDR3 length equals 15 residues. The CDR3 loop reads CASSSSGGQADTQYF. As DNA, the CDR3 is TGTGCCAGCAGCTCCAGCGGGGGGCAGGCAGATACGCAGTATTTT.

The chain combines TRBV3-1 with TRBJ2-4, with 8 bases aligning to TRBD2. The germline V gene has CDR1 LGHDT and CDR2 YNNKEL (reference sequence). The CDR3 contains 14 residues. V dropped 0 bases and J dropped 6; count of bases not matched to a gene: 1. CDR3 loop: CASSQDAGGNIQYF. The DNA for the CDR3 is TGTGCCAGCAGCCAAGACGCGGGGGGAAACATTCAGTACTTC.

This sequence joins TRBV5-6 and TRBJ2-7; D not certain. There are 15 residues in the CDR3. Germline values: CDR1 SGHDT, CDR2 YYEEEE. Trimming took off 1 base at V and 2 bases at J, with 13 bases between the two ends. CDR3 sequence: CASSLIHSSTYEQYF. The DNA for the CDR3 is TGTGCCAGCAGCTTGATCCACAGCTCAACCTACGAGCAGTACTTC.

Concerning this clonotype: It may be a read error: a sequence one base away is much more abundant. The chain has TRBV5-1 and TRBJ2-1, with a weak D call TRBD1 (6 bases). Germline V gene data show CDR1 as SGHRS and CDR2 as YFSETQ. V dropped 0 bases and J dropped 4 bases, with 14 bases sitting between them. The CDR3 extends over 16 amino acids. The chain's CDR3 is CASSLEGQGSYNEQFF. The CDR3 DNA reads TGCGCCAGCAGCTTGGAGGGCCAGGGGAGTTACAATGAGCAGTTCTTC.

The V call is TRBV12-3 or TRBV12-4, the J call TRBJ2-1; possibly TRBD2 for D (6 bases). This CDR3 comprises 14 residues. V was cut by 5 bases and J by 5 bases, with 13 bases left in between. The CDR3 DNA reads TGTGCCAGCAGTCCCCTTCGGGGGAACAATGAGCAGTTCTTC. This sequence encodes CASSPLRGNNEQFF.

This clonotype came up many times. The rearrangement links TRBV20-1 to TRBJ2-7, with 9 bases lining up with TRBD1. The CDR3 runs 14 residues. V dropped 3 bases and J dropped 1; count of bases not matched to a gene: 4. The germline V gene encodes CDR1 DFQATT and CDR2 SNEGSKA (reference sequence). The CDR3 loop is CSASGTGNSYEQYF. DNA for the CDR3: TGCAGTGCTAGTGGGACAGGGAATTCCTACGAGCAGTACTTC.

The table lists this clonotype with a few counts. The V gene is TRBV5-6, the J gene TRBJ1-1; D gene uncertain. Germline CDR1 and CDR2: SGHDT and YYEEEE. This CDR3 has 15 amino acids. V was cut by 4 bases and J by 1 base, with 14 bases left in between. CDR3 in amino acids: CASSRSRTANTEAFF. The DNA for the CDR3 is TGTGCCAGCAGCCGATCTAGGACGGCGAACACTGAAGCTTTCTTT.